This record covers a single T cell receptor beta chain. The antigen is undetermined. Germline V gene lookup returns CDR1 SGHAT and CDR2 FQNNGV. The CDR3 length is 16 residues. With V trimmed by 3 bases and J by 4 bases, 8 bases remained unmatched. The sample originates from a study of T cell responses to AZD1222 COVID-19 vaccine. About the study: The study pooled second doses at about 4 or about 12 weeks. Study-wide results and limits: Sampled repertoires all dated from after the peak T cell response. Unmutated variant regions are reportedly the target of nearly half of TCRs that are spike-specific. Females outnumbered males among donors, who were mostly white British; clonal diversity was possibly underestimated.

Libraries were prepared by immunoSEQ multiplex PCR; TCRdb keeps only in-frame clonotypes and omits some of them. Among fewer than 90,000 clones, approximately 91% were seen once, and the ten largest hold around 9.9%. This receptor was obtained from an adult in good health. The V and J genes are TRBV11-2 and TRBJ2-7; 11 bases map to TRBD2. The sequencing here drew on peripheral blood, taken on day 0 of AZD1222 vaccination. CDR3 sequence: CASSFTQGTSGYEQYF. CDR3 DNA sequence: TGTGCCAGCAGCTTCACACAGGGGACTAGCGGATACGAGCAGTACTTC.